Included here is one TCR beta chain sequence, with context. The data belong to a study of control samples from healthy donors and cancer patients. Germline lookup yields CDR1 MNHEY and CDR2 SVGAGI. Between the trimmed V and J ends, which lost 6 bases and 6 bases, there was a span of 20 bases. The CDR3 consists of 15 residues. Here immunoSEQ multiplex PCR was the method, and the copy in TCRdb shows in-frame clones only, minus some. Of some 37,000 clones listed, about 94% are singletons. Input material: blood. The TCR sequence derives from a woman aged 50 to 60 in good health. The V call is TRBV6-5, the J call TRBJ1-2; TRBD1 is a possible D gene (6 bases). CDR3 sequence reads: CASSPGGGTRDGYTF. In DNA form, the CDR3 reads TGTGCCAGCAGCCCCGGGGGGGGGACAAGGGATGGCTACACCTTC.